Shown below are 27 T cell receptor beta chains from a single sample sequenced in a study of OX40 agonist ivuxolimab in advanced cancers. Data came from immunoSEQ multiplex PCR; TCRdb stores just in-frame clones and leaves some out. The data show about 94,000 clones, more than 75% seen once. Sequenced here: CD4+ or CD8+ T cells sorted from blood, sampled in a trial of the OX40 agonist ivuxolimab. Receptors were obtained from an adult with an advanced solid tumor such as melanoma, head and neck, liver or kidney cancer.

Only one count was recorded for this clone. V is TRBV19 and J is TRBJ2-5; D possibly matches TRBD1 or TRBD2 (6 bases each). Germline CDR1 reads LNHDA; CDR2 reads SQIVND (reference sequence). The CDR3 totals 14 residues. V lost 6 bases, J lost 1 base, and 12 bases lay in between. The CDR3 protein is CASRGGTLQETQYF. The DNA of the CDR3 is TGTGCCAGTAGAGGGGGGACACTCCAAGAGACCCAGTACTTC.

The gene calls are TRBV6-1 and TRBJ2-3; D call uncertain. This CDR3 spans 15 amino acids. Trimming removed 6 bases from V and 6 bases from J, with 19 bases in between. Germline V gene sequence: CDR1 MNHNS, CDR2 SASEGT. The CDR3 sequence is CASRLGNYEHDTQYF. The CDR3 coding sequence is TGTGCCAGCAGGCTGGGAAACTACGAACACGATACGCAGTATTTT.

The rearrangement joins TRBV7-2 to TRBJ2-7; TRBD2 aligns across 13 bases. J gave up 2 bases and V 3 bases, and 7 bases lay outside the gene matches. The length of the CDR3 is 17 residues. Germline V gene sequence: CDR1 SGHTA, CDR2 FQGNSA. The CDR3 spells CASSFKTSGGATYEQYF. CDR3 DNA sequence: TGTGCCAGCAGCTTTAAAACTAGCGGGGGGGCGACCTACGAGCAGTACTTC.

The chain links TRBV19 to TRBJ1-2; unclear D gene. This CDR3 contains 14 residues. The V end lost 5 bases, the J end lost 4 bases, and 14 bases lay between the germline ends. Germline V gene sequence: CDR1 LNHDA, CDR2 SQIVND (reference sequence). CDR3 in amino acids: CASSLAGQSYGYTF. For the CDR3, the DNA is TGTGCCAGTAGTTTGGCTGGGCAGAGCTATGGCTACACCTTC.

The chain joins TRBV7-8 to TRBJ1-5; TRBD1 matches at 11 bases. V dropped 1 base and J dropped 0; count of bases not matched to a gene: 5. Per the germline V gene, CDR1 is SGHVS and CDR2 is FQNEAQ. This CDR3 is 18 amino acids long. CDR3 in DNA: TGTGCCAGCAGCTTAGTCGGGACAGGGGGTAATAGCAATCAGCCCCAGCATTTT. It encodes CASSLVGTGGNSNQPQHF.

This chain connects TRBV5-1 to TRBJ1-1, with 7 bases identical to TRBD1. Germline assignment: CDR1 SGHRS and CDR2 YFSETQ. The V gene end was trimmed by 0 bases and the J gene end by 5 bases; junction bases not matched to a gene: 7. CDR3 length: 15 residues. In DNA, the CDR3 is TGCGCCAGCAGCTTGGTAATGCAGACAGGGACTGAAGCTTTCTTT. Translating gives CASSLVMQTGTEAFF. Variable domain in full (rest from reference TRBV5-1 and TRBJ1-1): KAGVTQTPRYLIKTRGQQVTLSCSPISGHRSVSWYQQTPGQGLQFLFEYFSETQRNKGNFPGRFSGRQFSNSRSEMNVSTLELGDSALYLCASSLVMQTGTEAFFGQGTRLTVV.

V is TRBV6-5 and J is TRBJ2-7, with TRBD1 matching over 8 bases. The trim removed 5 bases at V and 3 bases at J, leaving 6 bases unmatched. This CDR3 is built from 14 residues. Looked up from germline, CDR1 is MNHEY and CDR2 is SVGAGI. CDR3 coding DNA: TGTGCCAGCAGTAGGGACAGGCTAGGCTACGAGCAGTACTTC. As protein: CASSRDRLGYEQYF.

J is TRBJ1-6 and V is TRBV9, with TRBD1 as a possible D gene (6 bases). The CDR3 runs to 17 residues. With 3 bases removed from V and 7 bases from J, the gap between germline ends came to 20 bases. The V gene's germline CDR1 is SGDLS and CDR2 YYNGEE. CDR3 coding DNA: TGTGCCAGCAGCGCCGGGGCGGGGGGGGCATCGAATTCACCCCTCCACTTT. Its translation is CASSAGAGGASNSPLHF. The entire variable domain, with the rest obtained from reference TRBV9 and TRBJ1-6, is as follows: DSGVTQTPKHLITATGQRVTLRCSPRSGDLSVYWYQQSLDQGLQFLIQYYNGEERAKGNILERFSAQQFPDLHSELNLSSLELGDSALYFCASSAGAGGASNSPLHFGNGTRLTVT.

The chain joins TRBV6-6 to TRBJ1-6, with D tentatively TRBD1 (6 bases). Trimming stripped 5 bases from V and 10 bases from J, with 12 bases between. Germline V gene sequence: CDR1 MNHNY, CDR2 SVGAGI (reference sequence). The CDR3 is 13 amino acids. CDR3 residues: CASSPRGMSPLHF. In DNA, the CDR3 is TGTGCCAGCAGTCCCAGGGGAATGTCACCCCTCCACTTT.

This sequence joins TRBV4-1 and TRBJ2-3; D could derive from TRBD1 or TRBD2 (5 bases each). The germline V gene encodes CDR1 MGHRA and CDR2 YSYEKL. The CDR3 consists of 15 residues. V gave up 6 bases and J gave up 6 bases, with 19 bases separating them. Here the CDR3 reads CASRDIIRDVDTQYF. Written as DNA, the CDR3 is TGCGCCAGCAGGGATATAATTCGGGACGTCGATACGCAGTATTTT.

This sequence joins TRBV10-3 and TRBJ1-4, with a possible D match to TRBD1 (5 bases). The CDR3 runs 15 residues. Trimming took off 3 bases at V and 2 bases at J, with 10 bases between the two ends. Germline lookup yields CDR1 ENHRY and CDR2 SYGVKD. CDR3 DNA: TGTGCCATCAGTGACGGGGGTTTGACTAATGAAAAACTGTTTTTT. Translated: CAISDGGLTNEKLFF.

The rearrangement uses TRBV14 and TRBJ2-7, with 7 bases aligning to TRBD2. The germline V gene has CDR1 SGHDN and CDR2 FVKESK. This CDR3 has 16 residues. The ends lost 0 bases at V and 1 base at J; junction bases unmatched: 6. Here the CDR3 reads CASSQDRGLGSYEQYF. The CDR3 nucleotides read TGTGCCAGCAGCCAAGATAGAGGACTAGGGTCCTACGAGCAGTACTTC.

V is TRBV30 and J is TRBJ1-2; D might be TRBD1 (5 bases). Germline loops: CDR1 GTSNPN, CDR2 SVGIG (reference sequence). This CDR3 contains 12 residues. V dropped 7 bases and J dropped 3 bases, with 12 bases sitting between them. The CDR3 nucleotides are TGTGCCTCTAGGGGACGGCACTATGGCTACACCTTC. Its protein is CASRGRHYGYTF.

This chain connects TRBV20-1 to TRBJ2-1, with D perhaps matching TRBD2 (6 bases). The CDR3 sequence is 11 residues long. Germline-derived CDR1 and CDR2 are DFQATT and SNEGSKA (reference sequence). Trimming shortened V by 6 bases and J by 8 bases, and 11 bases separated the two germline ends. CDR3 residues: CSARRGYEQFF. DNA of the CDR3: TGCAGTGCCCGGCGGGGATATGAGCAGTTCTTC.

The chain links TRBV18 to TRBJ2-1, with TRBD1 identical over 9 bases. This CDR3 has 15 residues. The trim removed 5 bases at V and 5 bases at J, leaving 7 bases unmatched. CDR1 is KGHSH, CDR2 LQKENI, per germline. The CDR3 region has the DNA TGTGCCAGCTCAGTACGGACAGGGGATGACAATGAGCAGTTCTTC. It translates to CASSVRTGDDNEQFF.

V usage is TRBV19 and J usage is TRBJ1-6, with D possibly TRBD1 on 5 matching bases. Between the trimmed V and J ends, which lost 4 bases and 7 bases, there was a span of 5 bases. CDR3 length: 12 amino acids. Germline V gives CDR1 LNHDA, CDR2 SQIVND (reference sequence). The CDR3 region has the DNA TGTGCCAGTAGTACAGGGAATTCACCCCTCCACTTT. Translated: CASSTGNSPLHF.

V is TRBV7-2 and J is TRBJ2-7, with 9 nucleotides matching TRBD1. The V segment lost 3 bases and the J segment 6 bases; nucleotides outside the gene matches: 9. CDR3 size: 15 residues. CDR1 is SGHTA, CDR2 FQGNSA, per germline. The CDR3 DNA reads TGTGCCAGCAGCTTTAAGACAGGGGGAGGTGGCGAGCAGTACTTC. Translating it yields CASSFKTGGGGEQYF.

The genes are TRBV6-1 and TRBJ1-3; possibly TRBD1 for D (5 bases). The CDR3 extends over 16 amino acids. The V end was cut by 1 base, the J end by 5 bases, with 15 bases between. CDR1 is MNHNS and CDR2 is SASEGT in the germline V gene. CDR3 sequence: CASSEEKLGGRNTIYF. CDR3 nucleotides: TGTGCCAGCAGTGAAGAAAAGTTGGGGGGACGAAACACCATATATTTT.

This clone was detected only once. The gene calls are TRBV2 and TRBJ2-3; tentatively, D is TRBD1 or TRBD2 (5 bases each). Germline assignment: CDR1 SNHLY and CDR2 FYNNEI. Trimming removed 7 bases at V and 0 bases at J, with 14 bases between. This CDR3 spans 15 amino acids. In DNA form, the CDR3 reads TGTGCCAGCAATTCAAGAGGGGTGAGCACAGATACGCAGTATTTT. This encodes CASNSRGVSTDTQYF.

The rearrangement uses TRBV19 and TRBJ1-2, with D tentatively TRBD1 (5 bases). In germline, CDR1 is LNHDA, CDR2 SQIVND (reference sequence). The CDR3 sequence is 16 residues long. V gave up 3 bases and J gave up 6 bases, with 20 bases separating them. This CDR3 reads CASSIFLVPGIHGYTF. The CDR3 region has the DNA TGTGCCAGTAGTATCTTTTTAGTGCCAGGGATACATGGCTACACCTTC.

This sequence joins TRBV11-2 and TRBJ1-2; weak D call: TRBD1 (6 bases). CDR1 is SGHAT and CDR2 is FQNNGV in the germline V gene. The CDR3 has 15 amino acids. V was clipped by 5 bases and J by 5 bases, with 18 bases between them. Here the CDR3 reads CASSPPTGGLYGYTF. CDR3 nucleotide sequence: TGTGCCAGCAGCCCTCCGACAGGCGGACTATATGGCTACACCTTC.

V usage is TRBV14 and J usage is TRBJ1-1; D may be TRBD1 (5 bases). Germline loops: CDR1 SGHDN, CDR2 FVKESK. The CDR3 spans 16 residues. Deletions cut 0 bases from V and 4 bases from J, with 15 bases between. The DNA for the CDR3 is TGTGCCAGCAGCCAAGACTTGGGGGGGGTAGGCACTGAAGCTTTCTTT. Its protein product is CASSQDLGGVGTEAFF.

The chain carries TRBV5-4 and TRBJ1-6; 10 positions match TRBD1. The length of the CDR3 is 16 residues. Losses at the gene ends were 0 bases for V and 7 bases for J; bases not matched to a gene: 4. In germline, CDR1 is SGHNT, CDR2 YYREEE (reference sequence). The CDR3, as DNA: TGTGCCAGCAGCTTGGTGGGACAGGGGCCGAATTCACCCCTCCACTTT. This encodes CASSLVGQGPNSPLHF.

The chain carries TRBV6-6 and TRBJ2-7; TRBD1 aligns across 9 bases. CDR3 size: 15 residues. J gave up 2 bases and V 7 bases, and 9 bases lay outside the gene matches. Germline assignment: CDR1 MNHNY and CDR2 SVGAGI (reference sequence). CDR3 sequence reads: CASTGGTGKAYEQYF. Written as DNA, the CDR3 is TGTGCCAGCACCGGGGGGACAGGGAAAGCCTACGAGCAGTACTTC.

V gene TRBV7-5 combines with J gene TRBJ2-1; the table names TRBD2, a call not compared with the DNA. TRBV7-5 is termed a pseudogene. The CDR3 has 17 residues. CDR3 bases: TGTGCCAGAAGCTTGGGCCGGGAGCCTCCAGGACACAATGAGCAGTTCTTC. Its translation: CARSLGREPPGHNEQFF.

This clone was detected only once. This chain uses TRBV11-2 with TRBJ1-3; D may be TRBD1 (5 bases). Trimming took off 5 bases at V and 0 bases at J, with 14 bases between the two ends. The CDR3 covers 16 residues. Germline assignment: CDR1 SGHAT and CDR2 FQNNGV. The CDR3 here is CASSGGGGVSGNTIYF. CDR3 in DNA: TGTGCCAGCAGCGGAGGCGGGGGGGTCTCTGGAAACACCATATATTTT.

J is TRBJ1-2 and V is TRBV5-1; weak D call: TRBD1 (6 bases). CDR1 SGHRS and CDR2 YFSETQ come from the germline V gene. This CDR3 region has 14 residues. The germline V and J ends were trimmed by 0 bases and 3 bases, with 9 bases remaining between them. The CDR3 loop is CASSLAAGDYGYTF. DNA for the CDR3: TGCGCCAGCAGCTTGGCCGCAGGGGACTATGGCTACACCTTC.